This T cell receptor beta chain emerged from a study of blood T cells in healthy people across ages. The CDR3 spans 15 residues. Germline V lookup: CDR1 MGHRA, CDR2 YSYEKL. V was trimmed by 3 bases and J by 5 bases, leaving 16 bases between them. Primers used in a second PCR of about 6 to 12 cycles were a sample-barcoded 5' primer and a J-beta primer mix. One entry per CDR3 protein results from TCRdb running MiXCR on the 5' RACE reads. The sample contains roughly 2 million distinct CDR3 sequences, around 50% of which appear only once. Sequencing was done on a sample of blood. The rearrangement joins TRBV4-1 to TRBJ2-5, with D tentatively TRBD2 (6 bases). The TCR was taken from a woman between 40 and 50 years old in good health. The CDR3 spells CASSQQMGLGETQYF. The CDR3 region has the DNA TGCGCCAGCAGCCAGCAAATGGGACTGGGGGAGACCCAGTACTTC.